The 30 T cell receptor beta chains listed next were all sequenced from one sample in a study of CXCR3-negative and CXCR3-positive naive CD8 T cells. UMI-labeled TRB cDNA libraries were prepared by 5' RACE. TCRdb re-called the 5' RACE reads; every CDR3 protein appears as one record, without DNA. The sample table sets out 5,500 to 6,000 distinct CDR3 sequences. The specimen sequenced was naive CXCR3- CD8+ T cells from blood. As to subset: CD45RO-CCR7+CD27+CD95- naive CD8+ T cells lacking CXCR3 (TNR3-). The receptors here all came from a human donor in good health. Some clones in this sample may be carry-over from other donors' samples.

This CDR3 is CASSLQGTYYGYTF. The rearrangement links TRBV12-3 or TRBV12-4 to TRBJ1-2; there is no DNA to check the TCRdb D call of TRBD1. The CDR3 contains 14 residues.

The gene calls are TRBV2 and TRBJ2-7; the D gene TCRdb calls, TRBD1, cannot be checked with no DNA. The germline CDR1 and CDR2 sequences are SNHLY and FYNNEI. The CDR3 has 16 residues. CDR3 in amino acids: CASSVEMDRLVAEQYF.

The chain is built from TRBV4-3 and TRBJ1-4. The CDR3 has 15 amino acids. Germline-derived CDR1 and CDR2 are LGHNA and YSLEER. The CDR3 region is CASSQGRGMEEKLFF.

Its frequency marks this clonotype as medium-sized (0.01 to 0.1%). The chain joins TRBV7-9 to TRBJ2-7. The CDR3 length is 14 residues. The V gene's germline CDR1 is SEHNR and CDR2 FQNEAQ (reference sequence). The CDR3 protein is CASSLDSVPYEQYF. The full variable domain, in which reference TRBV7-9 and TRBJ2-7 provide the parts outside the CDR3, is DTGVSQNPRHKITKRGQNVTFRCDPISEHNRLYWYRQTLGQGPEFLTYFQNEAQLEKSRLLSDRFSAERPKGSFSTLEIQRTEQGDSAMYLCASSLDSVPYEQYFGPGTRLTVT.

The chain carries TRBV29-1 and TRBJ2-7; TCRdb's assignment of TRBD2 cannot be checked, as there is no DNA. Germline assignment: CDR1 SQVTM and CDR2 ANQGSEA. The CDR3 consists of 13 residues. The chain's CDR3 is CSVEGTSDYEQYF.

The rearrangement joins TRBV3-1 to TRBJ2-1; the TCRdb call, TRBD2, lacks DNA for checking. CDR3 length: 17 residues. The germline CDR1 and CDR2 sequences are LGHDT and YNNKEL (reference sequence). The chain's CDR3 is CASSQNRPSAINNEQFF.

The J gene is TRBJ2-3, the V gene TRBV3-1; absent DNA, TCRdb's TRBD2 call cannot be checked. This CDR3 has 17 residues. CDR1 is LGHDT and CDR2 is YNNKEL in the germline V gene (reference sequence). CDR3 protein: CASSPHRQGGSTDTQYF.

The rearrangement joins TRBV27 to TRBJ1-3. The CDR3 spans 14 residues. Germline V gives CDR1 MNHEY, CDR2 SMNVEV (reference sequence). CDR3 sequence reads: CASSVTRLGNTIYF.

This clonotype is deemed medium-sized by its frequency. This chain joins TRBV29-1 and TRBJ2-1; lacking DNA, the TRBD2 call made by TCRdb goes unchecked. This CDR3 is built from 17 residues. Germline CDR1 is SQVTM and CDR2 is ANQGSEA. The CDR3 region is CSVEGLAGVTIYNEQFF.

V gene TRBV2 combines with J gene TRBJ2-4; the D gene TCRdb calls, TRBD2, cannot be checked with no DNA. The germline CDR1 and CDR2 sequences are SNHLY and FYNNEI. The CDR3 has 13 amino acids. This CDR3 is CASVTSVGNIQYF. Supplemented by reference TRBV2 and TRBJ2-4, the full variable domain reads EPEVTQTPSHQVTQMGQEVILRCVPISNHLYFYWYRQILGQKVEFLVSFYNNEISEKSEIFDDQFSVERPDGSNFTLKIRSTKLEDSAMYFCASVTSVGNIQYFGAGTRLSVL.

The chain recombines TRBV7-2 with TRBJ2-3. The CDR3 is 15 residues long. Per germline, CDR1 SGHTA and CDR2 FQGNSA. The CDR3 here is CASSLAGRGTDTQYF.

The V and J genes are TRBV5-6 and TRBJ2-1; TCRdb's D gene call, TRBD2, goes unchecked for lack of DNA. The CDR3 covers 15 residues. Looked up from germline, CDR1 is SGHDT and CDR2 is YYEEEE. The CDR3 sequence is CASSDSGSSYNEQFF.

The genes are TRBV19 and TRBJ2-7. Germline V gives CDR1 LNHDA, CDR2 SQIVND (reference sequence). The CDR3 is made up of 15 amino acids. CDR3 amino acids: CASSIIGQMSYEQYF.

This chain uses TRBV7-3 with TRBJ2-1; the TRBD2 assignment by TCRdb is unverifiable without DNA. Germline CDR1 SGHTA, CDR2 FQGTGA. This CDR3 is built from 15 residues. Here the CDR3 reads CASSFELAGESEQFF.

Frequency places this clonotype as medium-sized. This chain links TRBV18 with TRBJ1-1. Germline-derived CDR1 and CDR2 are KGHSH and LQKENI. This CDR3 has 16 residues. The chain's CDR3 is CASSLESRDMNTEAFF.

The gene calls are TRBV7-9 and TRBJ2-1. The V gene's germline CDR1 is SEHNR and CDR2 FQNEAQ (reference sequence). The CDR3 runs to 16 residues. The CDR3 region is CASSSLAGYRFDEQFF.

This clonotype ranks as medium-sized (0.01 to 0.1%) in terms of frequency. The CDR3 spells CASSFASGNEQFF. The V and J genes are TRBV7-2 and TRBJ2-1; TCRdb names TRBD2, which stays unverified in the absence of DNA. CDR3 length equals 13 residues. The germline V gene encodes CDR1 SGHTA and CDR2 FQGNSA.

The rearrangement uses TRBV12-3 or TRBV12-4 and TRBJ2-7; absent DNA, TCRdb's TRBD1 call cannot be checked. This CDR3 is 12 amino acids long. Here the CDR3 reads CASSQGHYEQYF.

The V and J genes are TRBV29-1 and TRBJ2-7. This CDR3 is built from 13 residues. Germline CDR1 SQVTM, CDR2 ANQGSEA. CDR3 amino acids: CSVVGRDSYEQYF.

The genes are TRBV2 and TRBJ2-5; without DNA, the TCRdb call of TRBD1 cannot be checked. The CDR3 contains 13 residues. The V gene's germline CDR1 is SNHLY and CDR2 FYNNEI. CDR3 amino acids: CASSGRGQETQYF.

J is TRBJ2-7 and V is TRBV5-1; without DNA, the TCRdb call of TRBD1 cannot be checked. The CDR3 sequence is 15 residues long. From germline, CDR1 is SGHRS and CDR2 YFSETQ. CDR3 in amino acids: CASSQAGTETYEQYF.

This chain connects TRBV4-1 to TRBJ2-7; TCRdb returns TRBD1, unconfirmable since there is no DNA. CDR1 is MGHRA, CDR2 YSYEKL, per germline. The CDR3 runs 14 residues. CDR3 residues: CASSQGTGLNEQYF.

The V and J genes are TRBV7-9 and TRBJ1-4; TCRdb returns TRBD1, unconfirmable since there is no DNA. Germline CDR1 SEHNR, CDR2 FQNEAQ (reference sequence). This CDR3 region has 13 residues. The CDR3 protein is CASSLSGDEKLFF.

J is TRBJ2-7 and V is TRBV6-1; TCRdb designates TRBD1, a call that cannot be tested without DNA. Germline loops: CDR1 MNHNS, CDR2 SASEGT. The CDR3 covers 15 residues. The CDR3 region is CASSVLDRVKDEQYF.

Its frequency marks this clonotype as medium-sized. V and J are TRBV7-9 and TRBJ2-1. The CDR3 has 15 residues. From germline, CDR1 is SEHNR and CDR2 FQNEAQ (reference sequence). This chain's CDR3 is CASSLSRATDNEQFF. The full variable domain, completed using reference TRBV7-9 and TRBJ2-1, is DTGVSQNPRHKITKRGQNVTFRCDPISEHNRLYWYRQTLGQGPEFLTYFQNEAQLEKSRLLSDRFSAERPKGSFSTLEIQRTEQGDSAMYLCASSLSRATDNEQFFGPGTRLTVL.

This chain uses TRBV6-2 or TRBV6-3 with TRBJ2-1; TCRdb names TRBD2, which stays unverified in the absence of DNA. Germline lookup yields CDR1 MNHEY and CDR2 SVGEGT. This CDR3 contains 14 residues. The CDR3 reads CASSEAGVGNEQFF.

The genes are TRBV6-5 and TRBJ1-5; the TCRdb call, TRBD1, lacks DNA for checking. There are 14 residues in the CDR3. CDR1 MNHEY and CDR2 SVGAGI come from the germline V gene. The chain's CDR3 is CASSQRQGHQPQHF.

This clonotype registers medium-sized (0.01 to 0.1%) by frequency. J is TRBJ2-7 and V is TRBV28; no DNA is available, so the TRBD2 call from TCRdb remains unchecked. The CDR3 runs to 15 residues. CDR1 MDHEN and CDR2 SYDVKM come from the germline V gene. The CDR3 region is CASSFFTGRAGEQYF.

V is TRBV2 and J is TRBJ2-5; TCRdb calls TRBD1, which cannot be checked without DNA. The CDR3 is made up of 14 amino acids. Germline V CDR1 and CDR2: SNHLY, FYNNEI. The chain's CDR3 is CASSAGVVQETQYF.

According to its frequency, this clonotype is medium-sized (0.01 to 0.1%). The chain links TRBV5-1 to TRBJ2-7. The V gene's germline CDR1 is SGHRS and CDR2 YFSETQ. The CDR3 totals 11 residues. The CDR3 sequence is CASSNGYEQYF.